These T cell receptor beta chains were read from a single sample in a study of vaccination effects on CD4 cells after COVID-19. Assay used: immunoSEQ multiplex PCR; TCRdb lists only in-frame clones, some missing. This sample has more than 9,000 clones, with less than 75% found just once. For these receptors, no antigen is known. This sample comprised CD4+ T cells from PBMCs cultured with SARS-CoV-2 spike peptides, obtained after COVID-19 vaccination. These receptors all stem from a human donor who received a COVID-19 vaccine. Both conserved end residues are part of each CDR3.

V: TRBV18
J: TRBJ2-5
CDR3: CASSPNRAQETQYF

V: TRBV30
J: TRBJ1-5
CDR3: CACSRVGQPQHF

V: TRBV4-1
J: TRBJ2-5
CDR3: CASSARGQGGRVPQETQYF

V: TRBV7-9
J: TRBJ1-3
CDR3: CASSSRGSPGNTIYF

V: TRBV2
J: TRBJ1-4
CDR3: CASKRGVGSNEKLFF

V: TRBV6-4
J: TRBJ2-2
CDR3: CASSDSGTSGAGELFF

V: TRBV9
J: TRBJ1-5
CDR3: CASSRSHSFPGHGNQPQHF

V: TRBV10-3
J: TRBJ1-1
CDR3: CAISENVETEAFF

V: TRBV5-6
J: TRBJ2-5
CDR3: CASSLAGVIGETQYF

V: TRBV7-2
J: TRBJ1-2
CDR3: CASSRAPLNSYGYTF

V: TRBV6-5
J: TRBJ2-7
CDR3: CASNRDRGMDEQYF